This TCR beta chain was retrieved from a study of post-analysis software for immune sequencing data. Overall study: The disease courses spanned relapsing-remitting, secondary progressive and progressive-relapsing forms of multiple sclerosis.

Every TCR beta cDNA library bore unique molecular identifiers. One entry per CDR3 protein, called by TCRdb with MiXCR from the PCR reads. Among about 160,000 distinct CDR3 sequences listed, about 37% were seen once. Germline CDR1 reads SQVTM; CDR2 reads ANQGSEA. This CDR3 region has 12 residues. Trimming cost V 1 base and J 7 bases, with 10 bases left between them. General study points: For normalized Chao1 diversity, multiple sclerosis patients scored significantly lower than controls did.

As for this clonotype: As yet, its antigen is unknown.

Sequences were derived from blood, sampled after autologous hematopoietic stem cell transplantation. The genes are TRBV29-1 and TRBJ2-5; TRBD1 might be the D (5 bases). The TCR was taken from a girl under 18 with multiple sclerosis. CDR3 loop: CSVEVQQGTQYF. The CDR3 DNA reads as TGCAGCGTTGAAGTCCAGCAGGGGACCCAGTACTTC.